This entry is about one T cell receptor beta chain. Antigen: not known. The data were obtained in a study of PD-1 blockade in classical Hodgkin lymphoma. Overall study findings and caveats: The baseline diversity of complete responders showed similarity to that of newly diagnosed patients.

Only in-frame clones appear in the TCRdb table, and some are missing; sequencing was by immunoSEQ multiplex PCR. The sample holds over 60,000 clones, roughly nine tenths seen once. CDR1 is SGHRS, CDR2 YFSETQ, per germline. The V gene lost 6 bases and the J gene lost 0 bases, with 15 bases spanning the gap. There are 15 residues in the CDR3. As to time point: cycle 4 day 1 (C4D1), after 5 to 7 weeks of nivolumab. Relapse was seen in all patients after autologous stem cell transplantation, and brentuximab vedotin exposure was variable. Each best response was a complete response, a partial response or progressive disease.

The TCR was taken from a human donor with classical Hodgkin lymphoma. This rearrangement joins TRBV5-1 to TRBJ1-1; possible D gene TRBD1, 6 bases. This specimen was peripheral blood mononuclear cells (PBMCs), taken before the fourth cycle of nivolumab. CDR3: CASTTGPGMNTEAFF. CDR3 bases: TGCGCCAGCACCACAGGGCCCGGCATGAACACTGAAGCTTTCTTT.